In its sample, the clone carrying this T cell receptor beta chain was seen once. The antigen remains undetermined. CDR3 size: 15 residues. Germline values: CDR1 SGHRS, CDR2 YFSETQ. V was pared by 0 bases and J by 0 bases, with 8 bases between. The sample is drawn from a study of cytomegalovirus exposure and HLA in healthy donors. Notes on the study in general: Across HLA loci, a later analysis found differing TCR association rates, with DRB1 most and HLA-C fewest. Later genetic work tied a missense DCLRE1C variant to beta-chain V and J trimming.

The PCR employed 60 Vbeta primers together with 13 Jbeta primers. Profiled with immunoSEQ multiplex PCR; TCRdb holds only in-frame clones, not every one. The data contain about 130,000 clones, 80% to 90% of them singletons. The chain links TRBV5-1 to TRBJ2-3; no clear D. Sequencing was carried out using PBMCs. This clonotype originated in a woman between 18 and 29 years old in good health and CMV-seropositive. The CDR3 spells CASSLALGSTDTQYF. In nucleotides, the CDR3 is TGCGCCAGCAGCTTGGCCCTTGGCAGCACAGATACGCAGTATTTT.